The 5 T cell receptor beta chains presented below share a single source sample, sequenced in a study of cytomegalovirus exposure and HLA in healthy donors. PCR primers comprised 60 Vbeta and 13 Jbeta primers. Clones were sequenced by immunoSEQ multiplex PCR, and TCRdb holds only the in-frame ones, with some missing. This repertoire shows some 150,000 clones, about four fifths found once; its top ten account for roughly 6%. The source material was PBMCs. Receptors originate from a man aged 50 or older in good health and CMV-seropositive.

Remarks on this clone: At one end the junction does not follow the germline gene, possibly because of a read error. CDR3 DNA: TGCGCCAGCACCAGACAGGGCCTTCTCTCTGGAAACGCCATATATTTT. Translation gives CASTRQGLLSGNAIYF. The V call is TRBV5-1, the J call TRBJ1-3; 7 bases match TRBD1. This CDR3 spans 16 amino acids. CDR1 is SGHRS, CDR2 YFSETQ, per germline.

The count of this clone is one. The chain couples TRBV7-9 to TRBJ2-3; the match to TRBD1 covers 10 bases. V lost 4 bases, J lost 2 bases, and 6 bases stayed unmatched. The germline V gene has CDR1 SEHNR and CDR2 FQNEAQ (reference sequence). The CDR3 runs 16 residues. This CDR3 reads CASSSGQGEATDTQYF. CDR3 sequence (DNA): TGTGCCAGCAGCTCCGGACAGGGGGAGGCCACAGATACGCAGTATTTT.

V and J are TRBV27 and TRBJ2-3; D may be TRBD2 (6 bases). This CDR3 has 14 amino acids. Deletions cut 7 bases from V and 4 bases from J, with 15 bases between. CDR1 is MNHEY, CDR2 SMNVEV, per germline (reference sequence). The CDR3, as DNA: TGTGCCAGCACCACGGTACTAGCCGCAGATACGCAGTATTTT. This gives the protein CASTTVLAADTQYF.

The rearrangement joins TRBV27 to TRBJ1-1; D is undetermined. The CDR3 sequence is 14 residues long. V was shortened by 6 bases and J by 3 bases, with 14 bases between the two germline ends. Germline V gene sequence: CDR1 MNHEY, CDR2 SMNVEV (reference sequence). CDR3 coding DNA: TGTGCCAGCAGAAAGGGAGGATTCGACACTGAAGCTTTCTTT. Its translation is CASRKGGFDTEAFF.

The chain recombines TRBV27 with TRBJ2-7, with 9 bases matching TRBD1. The germline gives CDR1 MNHEY, CDR2 SMNVEV (reference sequence). This CDR3 is 15 amino acids long. V was clipped by 3 bases and J by 5 bases; unmatched bases: 8. CDR3 in DNA: TGTGCCAGCAGTTTCCATGTGGACAGGGGACACGAGCAGTACTTC. Amino acid sequence: CASSFHVDRGHEQYF.